This T cell receptor beta chain is from a study of shared clonotypes between healthy human individuals. Study-level information: Three CD4 naive, three CD4 memory, two CD8 naive and one CD8 memory plate were used per donor. Whole-study results and caveats: In several donors, about 5% of naive CD4 clonotypes appeared in common.

Details on this clone: Its antigen is still unknown.

Clones were sequenced by immunoSEQ multiplex PCR, and TCRdb holds only the in-frame ones, with some missing. The data contain more than 2 million clones, roughly 94% of them singletons. The CDR3 has 14 amino acids. Germline V lookup: CDR1 WNHNN, CDR2 SYGVQD (reference sequence). Trimming shortened V by 5 bases and J by 1 base, and 11 bases separated the two germline ends. Positively selected for CCR7, the CD45RO-negative cells used as naive CD8 cells excluded terminally differentiated effector memory CD45RA+ cells. This chain uses TRBV10-1 with TRBJ1-1; D unclear. The sequence was collected from a man between 18 and 35 years old in good health. The sequenced sample was naive CD8+ T cells sorted from blood. CDR3 amino acids: CASSLGPANTEAFF. CDR3 bases: TGCGCCAGCAGTTTAGGTCCGGCGAACACTGAAGCTTTCTTT.